Listed below are T cell receptor beta chains from one sample, sequenced in a study of blood T cells in healthy people across ages. Via MiXCR, TCRdb re-called the 5' RACE reads, giving one row per CDR3 protein. The sample consists of fewer than 700,000 distinct CDR3 sequences, roughly 43% of them appearing once. Sequencing was done on a sample of blood. All receptors come from a man older than 75 in good health. Each CDR3 is given without its conserved first and last residue. Fields, in order: V gene, J gene, clone size, CDR3 protein. The size entry is marked missing in some rows and otherwise reads once, few, many or a size class.

v_gene: TRBV11-2; j_gene: TRBJ1-2; abundance: .; CDR3aa: ASSSALGGYGYT
v_gene: TRBV7-2; j_gene: TRBJ2-4; abundance: .; CDR3aa: ASSLTSEKNIQY
v_gene: TRBV3-1; j_gene: TRBJ2-3; abundance: once; CDR3aa: ASSQLGLASYDTQY
v_gene: TRBV28; j_gene: TRBJ2-3; abundance: .; CDR3aa: ASSLFLEYTDTQY
v_gene: TRBV6-5; j_gene: TRBJ1-5; abundance: .; CDR3aa: ASSPRVHQPQH
v_gene: TRBV28; j_gene: TRBJ2-5; abundance: .; CDR3aa: ASSWGRGQETQY
v_gene: TRBV7-9; j_gene: TRBJ1-4; abundance: few; CDR3aa: ASSLYEDGEKLF
v_gene: TRBV6-2/TRBV6-3; j_gene: TRBJ2-1; abundance: .; CDR3aa: ASSMLDRAPLAPRGEQF
v_gene: TRBV10-3; j_gene: TRBJ1-5; abundance: .; CDR3aa: AVSRNPNQPQH
v_gene: TRBV29-1; j_gene: TRBJ1-2; abundance: .; CDR3aa: SVQDGGNPNYGYT
v_gene: TRBV6-5; j_gene: TRBJ2-5; abundance: few; CDR3aa: ASSSQTRSGPIGEQY
v_gene: TRBV9; j_gene: TRBJ2-3; abundance: .; CDR3aa: ASSVLGRGHSLDTQY
v_gene: TRBV20-1; j_gene: TRBJ1-5; abundance: few; CDR3aa: SASPGSGQNQPQH
v_gene: TRBV11-2; j_gene: TRBJ2-6; abundance: .; CDR3aa: ASSLIPTLGPGANVLT
v_gene: TRBV28; j_gene: TRBJ2-1; abundance: .; CDR3aa: ASTPGVGRF
v_gene: TRBV7-3; j_gene: TRBJ2-6; abundance: .; CDR3aa: ASSLTGRAGANVLT
v_gene: TRBV5-1; j_gene: TRBJ2-1; abundance: few; CDR3aa: ASSYEGSSYNEQF
v_gene: TRBV10-3; j_gene: TRBJ1-1; abundance: few; CDR3aa: AIRDRALKDEAF
v_gene: TRBV21-1; j_gene: TRBJ2-5; abundance: .; CDR3aa: ARGVPRMETQY
v_gene: TRBV7-4; j_gene: TRBJ1-5; abundance: .; CDR3aa: ASSRTEQPQH
v_gene: TRBV11-2; j_gene: TRBJ1-2; abundance: few; CDR3aa: ASSPELWTGHYGYT
v_gene: TRBV20-1; j_gene: TRBJ2-1; abundance: few; CDR3aa: SAEDRGGTSYNEQF
v_gene: TRBV20-1; j_gene: TRBJ1-4; abundance: few; CDR3aa: SAREGGDEKLF